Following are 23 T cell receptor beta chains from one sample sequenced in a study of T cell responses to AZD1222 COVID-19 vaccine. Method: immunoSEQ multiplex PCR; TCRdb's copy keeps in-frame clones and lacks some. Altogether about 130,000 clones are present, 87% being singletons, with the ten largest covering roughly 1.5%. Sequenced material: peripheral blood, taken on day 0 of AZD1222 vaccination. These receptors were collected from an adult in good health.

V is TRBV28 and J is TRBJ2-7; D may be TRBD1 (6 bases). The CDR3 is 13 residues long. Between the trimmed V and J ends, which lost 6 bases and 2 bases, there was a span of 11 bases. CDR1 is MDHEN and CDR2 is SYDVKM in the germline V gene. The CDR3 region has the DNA TGTGCCAGCAGCCGGACAGCGCCCTACGAGCAGTACTTC. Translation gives CASSRTAPYEQYF.

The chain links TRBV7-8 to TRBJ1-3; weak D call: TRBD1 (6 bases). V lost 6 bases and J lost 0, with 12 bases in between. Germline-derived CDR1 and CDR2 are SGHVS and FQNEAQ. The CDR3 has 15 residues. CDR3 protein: CASRPTGISGNTIYF. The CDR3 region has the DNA TGTGCCAGCAGACCCACAGGGATCTCTGGAAACACCATATATTTT.

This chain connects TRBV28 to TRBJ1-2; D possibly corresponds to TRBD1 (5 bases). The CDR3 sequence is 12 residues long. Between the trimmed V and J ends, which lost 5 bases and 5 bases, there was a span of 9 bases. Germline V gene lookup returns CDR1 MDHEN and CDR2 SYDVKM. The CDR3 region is CASSLGTYGYTF. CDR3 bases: TGTGCCAGCAGTCTAGGGACTTATGGCTACACCTTC.

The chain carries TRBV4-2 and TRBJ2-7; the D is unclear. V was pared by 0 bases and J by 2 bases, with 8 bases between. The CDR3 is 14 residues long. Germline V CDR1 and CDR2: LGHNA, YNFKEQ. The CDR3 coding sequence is TGTGCCAGCAGCCAAGATACCGGTACCTACGAGCAGTACTTC. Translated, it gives CASSQDTGTYEQYF.

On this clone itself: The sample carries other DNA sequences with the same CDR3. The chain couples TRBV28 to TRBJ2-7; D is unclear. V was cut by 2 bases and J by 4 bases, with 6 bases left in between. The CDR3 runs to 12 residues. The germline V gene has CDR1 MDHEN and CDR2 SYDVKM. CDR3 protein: CASSLKGYEQYF. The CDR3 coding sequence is TGTGCCAGCAGTTTAAAGGGATACGAGCAGTACTTC.

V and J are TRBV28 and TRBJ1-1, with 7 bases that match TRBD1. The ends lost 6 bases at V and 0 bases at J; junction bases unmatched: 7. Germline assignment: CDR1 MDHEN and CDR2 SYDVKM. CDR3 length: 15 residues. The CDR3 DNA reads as TGTGCCAGCAGCACCACCGGGACAGTGAACACTGAAGCTTTCTTT. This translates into CASSTTGTVNTEAFF.

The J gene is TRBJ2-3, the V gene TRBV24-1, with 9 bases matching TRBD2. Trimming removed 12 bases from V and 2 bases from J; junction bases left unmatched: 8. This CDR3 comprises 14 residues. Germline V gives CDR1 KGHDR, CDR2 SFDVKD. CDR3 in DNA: TGTGCCGCCTCCAAGCGGGGGGCCACAGATACGCAGTATTTT. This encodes CAASKRGATDTQYF.

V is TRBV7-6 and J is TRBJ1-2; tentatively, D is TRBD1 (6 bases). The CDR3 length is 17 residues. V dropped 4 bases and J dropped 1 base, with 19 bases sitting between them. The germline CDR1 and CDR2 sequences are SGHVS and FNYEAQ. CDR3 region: CASSYSRDKVINYGYTF. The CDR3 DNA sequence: TGTGCCAGCAGCTATTCTCGGGACAAGGTAATTAACTATGGCTACACCTTC.

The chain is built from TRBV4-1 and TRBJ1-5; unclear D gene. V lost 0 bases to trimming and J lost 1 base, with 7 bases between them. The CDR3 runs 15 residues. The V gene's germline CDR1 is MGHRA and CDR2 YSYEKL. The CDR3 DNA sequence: TGCGCCAGCAGCCAAGAAGCTCGGAGCAATCAGCCCCAGCATTTT. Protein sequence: CASSQEARSNQPQHF.

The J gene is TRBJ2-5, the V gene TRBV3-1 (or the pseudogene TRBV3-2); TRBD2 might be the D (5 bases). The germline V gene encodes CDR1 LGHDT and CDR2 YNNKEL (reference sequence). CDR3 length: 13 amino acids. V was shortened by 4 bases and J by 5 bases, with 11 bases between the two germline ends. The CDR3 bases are TGTGCCAGCAGCCCCCTAGAGGGCGAGACCCAGTACTTC. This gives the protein CASSPLEGETQYF.

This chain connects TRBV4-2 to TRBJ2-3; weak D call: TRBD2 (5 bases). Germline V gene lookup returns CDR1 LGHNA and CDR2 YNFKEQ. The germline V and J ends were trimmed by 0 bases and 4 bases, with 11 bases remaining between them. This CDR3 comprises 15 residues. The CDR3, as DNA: TGTGCCAGCAGCCAAGAACGGAGGAGTGCAGATACGCAGTATTTT. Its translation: CASSQERRSADTQYF.

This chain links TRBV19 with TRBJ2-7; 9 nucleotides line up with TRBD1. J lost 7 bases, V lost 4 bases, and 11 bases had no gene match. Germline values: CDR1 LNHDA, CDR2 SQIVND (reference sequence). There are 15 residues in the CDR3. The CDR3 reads CASSNPYRGRREQYF. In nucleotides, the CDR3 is TGTGCCAGTAGTAACCCCTACAGGGGGCGAAGAGAGCAGTACTTC. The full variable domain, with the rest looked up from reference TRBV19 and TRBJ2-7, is DGGITQSPKYLFRKEGQNVTLSCEQNLNHDAMYWYRQDPGQGLRLIYYSQIVNDFQKGDIAEGYSVSREKKESFPLTVTSAQKNPTAFYLCASSNPYRGRREQYFGPGTRLTVT.

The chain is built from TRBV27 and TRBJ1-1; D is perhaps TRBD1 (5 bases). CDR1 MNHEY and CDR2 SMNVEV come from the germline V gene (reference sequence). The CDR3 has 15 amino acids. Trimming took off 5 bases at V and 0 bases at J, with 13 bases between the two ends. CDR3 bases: TGTGCCAGCAGTAACCGGGGGACTATGAACACTGAAGCTTTCTTT. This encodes CASSNRGTMNTEAFF.

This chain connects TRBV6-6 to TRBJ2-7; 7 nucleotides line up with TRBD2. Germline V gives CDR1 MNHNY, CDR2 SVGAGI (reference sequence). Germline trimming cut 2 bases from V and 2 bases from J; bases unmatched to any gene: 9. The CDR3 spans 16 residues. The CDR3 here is CASSYGGGRSAYEQYF. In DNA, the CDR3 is TGTGCCAGCAGTTACGGGGGAGGGAGGTCGGCCTACGAGCAGTACTTC.

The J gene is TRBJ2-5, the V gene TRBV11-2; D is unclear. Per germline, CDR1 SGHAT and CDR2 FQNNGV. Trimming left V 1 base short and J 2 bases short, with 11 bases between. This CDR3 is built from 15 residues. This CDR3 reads CASSLGRHVQETQYF. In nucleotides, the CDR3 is TGTGCCAGCAGCTTAGGACGACACGTACAAGAGACCCAGTACTTC.

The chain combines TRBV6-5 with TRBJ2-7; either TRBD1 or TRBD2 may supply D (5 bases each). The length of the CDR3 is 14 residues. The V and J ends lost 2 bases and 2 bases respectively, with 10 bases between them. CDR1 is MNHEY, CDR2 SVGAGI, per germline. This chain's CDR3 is CASSYGGDPYEQYF. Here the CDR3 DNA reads TGTGCCAGCAGTTACGGGGGTGATCCCTACGAGCAGTACTTC.

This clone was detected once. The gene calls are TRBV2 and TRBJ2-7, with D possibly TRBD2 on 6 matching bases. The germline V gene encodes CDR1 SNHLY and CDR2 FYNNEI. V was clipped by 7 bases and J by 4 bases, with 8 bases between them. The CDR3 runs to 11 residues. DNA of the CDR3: TGTGCCAGCACCGGAGGGTACGAGCAGTACTTC. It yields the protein CASTGGYEQYF.

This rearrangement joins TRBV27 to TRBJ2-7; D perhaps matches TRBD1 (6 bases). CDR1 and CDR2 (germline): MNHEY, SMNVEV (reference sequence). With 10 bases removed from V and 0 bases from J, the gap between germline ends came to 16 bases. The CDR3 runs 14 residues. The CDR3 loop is CATRKRGSSYEQYF. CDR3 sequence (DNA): TGTGCCACCAGGAAGAGGGGGAGCTCCTACGAGCAGTACTTC.

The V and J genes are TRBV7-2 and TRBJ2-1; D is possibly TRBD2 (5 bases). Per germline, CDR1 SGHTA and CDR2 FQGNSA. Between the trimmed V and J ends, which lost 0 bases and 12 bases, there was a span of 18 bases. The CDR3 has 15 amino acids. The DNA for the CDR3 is TGTGCCAGCAGCTTAGCCCTACGGACTGATCAGTGGCAGTTCTTC. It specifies CASSLALRTDQWQFF.

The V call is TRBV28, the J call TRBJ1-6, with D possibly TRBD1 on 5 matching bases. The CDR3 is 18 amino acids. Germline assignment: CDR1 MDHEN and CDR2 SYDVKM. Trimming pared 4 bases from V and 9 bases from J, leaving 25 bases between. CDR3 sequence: CASSSPGGESRYGSPLHF. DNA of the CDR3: TGTGCCAGCAGTTCACCCGGGGGGGAATCCAGATATGGTTCACCCCTCCACTTT.

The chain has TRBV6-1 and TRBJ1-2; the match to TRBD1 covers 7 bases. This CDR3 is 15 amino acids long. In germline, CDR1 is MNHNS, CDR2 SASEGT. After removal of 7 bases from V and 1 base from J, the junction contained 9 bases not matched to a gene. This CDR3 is CASTNPTGVNYGYTF. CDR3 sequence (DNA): TGTGCCAGCACCAACCCCACAGGGGTTAACTATGGCTACACCTTC.

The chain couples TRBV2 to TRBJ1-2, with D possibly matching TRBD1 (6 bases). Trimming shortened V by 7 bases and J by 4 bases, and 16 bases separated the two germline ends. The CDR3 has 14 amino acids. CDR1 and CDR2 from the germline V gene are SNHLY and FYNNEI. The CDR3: CASTPHGGSYGYTF. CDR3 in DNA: TGTGCCAGCACCCCACACGGGGGCAGCTATGGCTACACCTTC.

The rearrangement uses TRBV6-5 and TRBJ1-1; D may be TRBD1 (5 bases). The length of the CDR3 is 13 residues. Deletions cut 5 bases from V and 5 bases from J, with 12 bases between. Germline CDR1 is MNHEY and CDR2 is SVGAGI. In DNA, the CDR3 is TGTGCCAGCAGTCGGGGGGTTAGGACTGAAGCTTTCTTT. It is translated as CASSRGVRTEAFF.